Presented here are 24 T cell receptor beta chains from one specimen sequenced in a study of T cells in Graves' hyperthyroidism and ophthalmopathy. From RNA transcripts, TCR beta CDR3 regions were amplified. HTBI primers were employed in a first-round RT-PCR of the TCR CDR3. Via MiXCR, TCRdb re-called the multiplex PCR reads, giving one row per CDR3 protein. The sample carries 340,000 or so distinct CDR3 sequences, 15% to 20% recorded once. The sample comprised blood. These receptors were collected from a woman aged 45-65 years with Graves' hyperthyroidism.

DNA of the CDR3: TGCAGTGCCAAGATTTGGTACGGCTACACCTTC. Amino acids: CSAKIWYGYTF. The chain is built from TRBV20-1 and TRBJ1-2; D ambiguous. This CDR3 is 11 amino acids long. Trimming pared 6 bases from V and 8 bases from J, leaving 13 bases between. Germline loops: CDR1 DFQATT, CDR2 SNEGSKA (reference sequence).

Comments on this clonotype: The limits of the CDR3 on the DNA are not certain, so only TCRdb's listed CDR3 is given. This chain connects TRBV6-5 to TRBJ1-1; the table gives TRBD1 as D, unverified against the DNA. The CDR3 length is 24 residues, termini included. Germline V gives CDR1 MNHEY, CDR2 SVGAGI. The CDR3 sequence: CASSYSGRDEQFFGPGYMNTEAFF.

V usage is TRBV20-1 and J usage is TRBJ2-3, with 11 bases identical to TRBD2. Germline V gives CDR1 DFQATT, CDR2 SNEGSKA (reference sequence). This CDR3 is built from 13 residues. Losses at the gene ends were 2 bases for V and 5 bases for J; bases not matched to a gene: 0. The CDR3 here is CSARLAGGDTQYF. Here the CDR3 DNA reads TGCAGTGCTAGACTAGCGGGGGGAGATACGCAGTATTTT.

In its sample, this clonotype was seen a few times. V gene TRBV20-1 combines with J gene TRBJ2-3; D could derive from TRBD1 or TRBD2 (5 bases each). This CDR3 region has 14 residues. V lost 6 bases to trimming and J lost 4 bases, with 17 bases between them. The germline gives CDR1 DFQATT, CDR2 SNEGSKA (reference sequence). CDR3 coding DNA: TGCAGTGCAAAAATCGGGACCGTCGCAGATACGCAGTATTTT. Residues: CSAKIGTVADTQYF.

The chain combines TRBV5-1 with TRBJ1-5, with 9 bases aligning to TRBD1. The CDR3 runs to 14 residues. V lost 4 bases, J lost 5 bases, and 4 bases stayed unmatched. Germline-derived CDR1 and CDR2 are SGHRS and YFSETQ. In DNA, the CDR3 is TGCGCCAGCAGCGATACAGGGGGCGATCAGCCCCAGCATTTT. Its protein is CASSDTGGDQPQHF. The full variable domain, completed using reference TRBV5-1 and TRBJ1-5, is KAGVTQTPRYLIKTRGQQVTLSCSPISGHRSVSWYQQTPGQGLQFLFEYFSETQRNKGNFPGRFSGRQFSNSRSEMNVSTLELGDSALYLCASSDTGGDQPQHFGDGTRLSIL.

This clonotype came up many times. V usage is TRBV12-3 or TRBV12-4 and J usage is TRBJ2-5; D is unresolved. The V end lost 6 bases, the J end lost 5 bases, and 7 bases lay between the germline ends. This CDR3 has 11 residues. CDR3 loop: CASSLYETQYF. The CDR3 DNA follows: TGTGCCAGCAGCCTGTACGAGACCCAGTACTTC.

The table lists this clonotype with a few counts. The rearrangement links TRBV12-3 or TRBV12-4 to TRBJ1-1, with D unresolved. The germline V and J ends were trimmed by 5 bases and 8 bases, with 18 bases remaining between them. The CDR3 is 14 residues long. The CDR3 DNA follows: TGTGCCAGCAGTCCAAACAACCGGGCCGCCGAAGCTTTCTTT. Its protein is CASSPNNRAAEAFF.

J is TRBJ1-1 and V is TRBV4-1; the D gene is possibly TRBD1 (5 bases). CDR3 length: 16 amino acids. V was shortened by 0 bases and J by 5 bases, with 16 bases between the two germline ends. From germline, CDR1 is MGHRA and CDR2 YSYEKL. CDR3 sequence: CASSQEERGRGTEAFF. CDR3 nucleotides: TGCGCCAGCAGCCAAGAGGAACGAGGGCGGGGGACTGAAGCTTTCTTT.

This chain uses TRBV5-4 with TRBJ1-1; weak D call: TRBD1 (5 bases). Trimming pared 8 bases from V and 2 bases from J, leaving 10 bases between. The CDR3 runs 12 residues. The V gene's germline CDR1 is SGHNT and CDR2 YYREEE (reference sequence). The CDR3 nucleotides are TGTGCCAGTGGGGCCTCTAACACTGAAGCTTTCTTT. This encodes CASGASNTEAFF.

This clonotype was picked up many times. V usage is TRBV5-8 and J usage is TRBJ1-2, with 9 bases identical to TRBD1. From germline, CDR1 is SGHTS and CDR2 YDEGEE. Germline trimming cut 6 bases from V and 5 bases from J; bases unmatched to any gene: 8. The CDR3 consists of 14 residues. The CDR3 coding sequence is TGTGCCAGCACCCAGACAGGGGGAGAGTATGGCTACACCTTC. Its translation is CASTQTGGEYGYTF.

The V and J genes are TRBV6-5 and TRBJ1-1, with D unclear. Germline V CDR1 and CDR2: MNHEY, SVGAGI. The CDR3 is made up of 13 amino acids. Trimming left V 0 bases short and J 5 bases short, with 7 bases between. Written as DNA, the CDR3 is TGTGCCAGCAGTTACTCGAAAGTTACTGAAGCTTTCTTT. Its translation is CASSYSKVTEAFF.

This rearrangement joins TRBV7-8 to TRBJ1-1; D unclear. Per the germline V gene, CDR1 is SGHVS and CDR2 is FQNEAQ. Deletions cut 2 bases from V and 4 bases from J, with 11 bases between. The CDR3 extends over 14 amino acids. CDR3 loop: CASSLPGRGTEAFF. The CDR3 DNA follows: TGTGCCAGCAGCTTACCCGGGCGAGGCACTGAAGCTTTCTTT.

This clonotype was observed many times. The chain recombines TRBV12-3 or TRBV12-4 with TRBJ1-1, with 8 bases aligning to TRBD1. The CDR3 length is 14 residues. V was pared by 6 bases and J by 4 bases, with 7 bases of the junction left unmatched. The CDR3 DNA reads as TGTGCCAGCAGCGACAGGGGACTGGGCACTGAAGCTTTCTTT. It translates to CASSDRGLGTEAFF.

In its sample, this clonotype was seen a few times. J is TRBJ2-7 and V is TRBV6-2 or TRBV6-3; 14 bases are shared with TRBD2. V dropped 0 bases and J dropped 5; count of bases not matched to a gene: 6. The CDR3 is 17 amino acids. Germline CDR1 and CDR2: MNHEY and SVGEGT. DNA of the CDR3: TGTGCCAGCAGTTACTCGGGACTAGCGGGAGAGGGGAACGAGCAGTACTTC. It translates to CASSYSGLAGEGNEQYF.

V gene TRBV12-3 or TRBV12-4 combines with J gene TRBJ2-2, with no clear D. Trimming stripped 6 bases from V and 8 bases from J, with 16 bases between. The CDR3 totals 14 residues. The chain's CDR3 is CASSSGPSRGELFF. DNA for the CDR3: TGTGCCAGCAGCTCCGGGCCCTCTAGAGGGGAGCTGTTTTTT.

At least ten counts were recorded for this clonotype. The rearrangement uses TRBV3-1 and TRBJ2-3; D gene uncertain. CDR3 length: 13 amino acids. CDR1 LGHDT and CDR2 YNNKEL come from the germline V gene (reference sequence). V dropped 2 bases and J dropped 2 bases, with 5 bases sitting between them. Written as DNA, the CDR3 is TGTGCCAGCAGCCAAAAACCCACAGATACGCAGTATTTT. It is translated as CASSQKPTDTQYF.

The chain is built from TRBV15 and TRBJ1-3; unclear D gene. Trimming pared 0 bases from V and 4 bases from J, leaving 10 bases between. CDR1 is LNHNV, CDR2 YYDKDF, per germline (reference sequence). The CDR3 spans 15 residues. The CDR3 sequence: CATSRDGRTGNTIYF. DNA for the CDR3: TGTGCCACCAGCAGAGATGGGCGTACGGGAAACACCATATATTTT. The complete variable domain, with remaining parts taken from reference TRBV15 and TRBJ1-3, reads DAMVIQNPRYQVTQFGKPVTLSCSQTLNHNVMYWYQQKSSQAPKLLFHYYDKDFNNEADTPDNFQSRRPNTSFCFLDIRSPGLGDTAMYLCATSRDGRTGNTIYFGEGSWLTVV.

This clonotype was observed many times. The V gene is TRBV10-3, the J gene TRBJ2-5, with TRBD1 identical over 8 bases. The trim removed 8 bases at V and 4 bases at J, leaving 12 bases unmatched. The germline CDR1 and CDR2 sequences are ENHRY and SYGVKD. The CDR3 is 15 residues long. CDR3 in amino acids: CAISAGQVRLETQYF. The CDR3 DNA reads TGTGCCATCTCCGCGGGACAGGTTCGTCTAGAGACCCAGTACTTC.

A word on this clonotype: This may arise from a read error, as a much more abundant clone is one base away. The DNA of the CDR3 is TGTGCCAGCGGCTTATTGAATACAGGGAACTACGAGCAGTACTTC. Translation: CASGLLNTGNYEQYF. The chain combines TRBV13 with TRBJ2-7; D is possibly TRBD1 (6 bases). The CDR3 has 15 amino acids. Germline CDR1 reads PRHDT; CDR2 reads FYEKMQ (reference sequence).

J is TRBJ1-3 and V is TRBV7-2; 7 nucleotides line up with TRBD1. This CDR3 is 16 amino acids long. The germline V gene has CDR1 SGHTA and CDR2 FQGNSA. The trim removed 1 base at V and 0 bases at J, leaving 3 bases unmatched. Here the CDR3 DNA reads TGTGCCAGCAGCTTAGGGACAGGCAACTCTGGAAACACCATATATTTT. The encoded protein is CASSLGTGNSGNTIYF.

This clonotype has just a few counts. The chain joins TRBV6-1 to TRBJ2-3; possibly TRBD1 or TRBD2 for D (5 bases each). Trimming left V 8 bases short and J 4 bases short, with 7 bases between. This CDR3 comprises 11 residues. Germline CDR1 reads MNHNS; CDR2 reads SASEGT. The CDR3 coding sequence is TGTGCCAGCCTGGGACCAGATACGCAGTATTTT. The encoded protein is CASLGPDTQYF.

The V call is TRBV5-8, the J call TRBJ2-3; D call uncertain. This CDR3 region has 8 residues. Between the trimmed V and J ends, which lost 4 bases and 14 bases, there was a span of 5 bases. Germline assignment: CDR1 SGHTS and CDR2 YDEGEE. For the CDR3, the DNA is TGTGCCAGCAGCCCGGGGTATTTT. Amino acids: CASSPGYF.

This clonotype has a count of ten or more. The rearrangement joins TRBV2 to TRBJ1-2; 7 bases align to TRBD1. The CDR3 consists of 16 residues. V lost 3 bases, J lost 0 bases, and 7 bases stayed unmatched. Germline V gives CDR1 SNHLY, CDR2 FYNNEI. The CDR3: CASSDETGATNYGYTF. CDR3 nucleotides: TGTGCCAGCAGTGATGAAACAGGGGCAACTAACTATGGCTACACCTTC.

The sample holds a few counts of this clonotype. The chain is built from TRBV11-2 and TRBJ2-7; 10 bases agree with TRBD1. The germline V gene encodes CDR1 SGHAT and CDR2 FQNNGV. The CDR3 has 18 residues. The ends lost 2 bases at V and 0 bases at J; junction bases unmatched: 10. CDR3 in DNA: TGTGCCAGCAGCTTATCCGGACAGGGGGACTTCCTCTCCTACGAGCAGTACGTC. Translation: CASSLSGQGDFLSYEQYV.